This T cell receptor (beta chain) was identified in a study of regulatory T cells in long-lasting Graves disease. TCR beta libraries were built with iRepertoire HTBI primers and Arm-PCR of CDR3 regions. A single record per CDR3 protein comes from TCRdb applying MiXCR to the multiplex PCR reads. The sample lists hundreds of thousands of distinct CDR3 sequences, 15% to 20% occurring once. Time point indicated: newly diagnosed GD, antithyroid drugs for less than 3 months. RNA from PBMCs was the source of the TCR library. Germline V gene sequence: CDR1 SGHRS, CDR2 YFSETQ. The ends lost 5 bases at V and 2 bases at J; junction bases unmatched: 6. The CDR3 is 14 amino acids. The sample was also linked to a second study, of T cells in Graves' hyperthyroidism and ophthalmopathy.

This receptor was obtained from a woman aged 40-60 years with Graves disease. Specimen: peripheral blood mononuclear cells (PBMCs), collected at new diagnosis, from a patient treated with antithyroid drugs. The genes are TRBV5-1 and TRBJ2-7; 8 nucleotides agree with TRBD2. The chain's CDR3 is CASSIRGGTYEQYF. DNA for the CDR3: TGCGCCAGCAGTATTCGGGGGGGAACCTACGAGCAGTACTTC. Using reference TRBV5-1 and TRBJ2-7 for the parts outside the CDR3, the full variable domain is KAGVTQTPRYLIKTRGQQVTLSCSPISGHRSVSWYQQTPGQGLQFLFEYFSETQRNKGNFPGRFSGRQFSNSRSEMNVSTLELGDSALYLCASSIRGGTYEQYFGPGTRLTVT.